One and the same sample provided the 9 T cell receptor beta chains below, sequenced in a study of CD8+ T cells in alopecia areata. Sequencing templates came from extracted RNA that was reverse transcribed into cDNA. The method was immunoSEQ multiplex PCR; TCRdb's version includes in-frame clones alone and lacks a portion of them. The sample yields over 200,000 clones, around 62% seen once. The material sequenced was CD4+ T cells sorted from blood, taken at week 0. The source of these receptors is a human donor with alopecia areata.

The rearrangement links TRBV27 to TRBJ2-5, with a possible D match to TRBD2 (5 bases). This CDR3 comprises 14 residues. The V and J ends lost 3 bases and 1 base respectively, with 9 bases between them. Per the germline V gene, CDR1 is MNHEY and CDR2 is SMNVEV (reference sequence). The CDR3 sequence is CASSLGSTQETQYF. CDR3 DNA sequence: TGTGCCAGCAGTTTGGGGAGCACCCAAGAGACCCAGTACTTC.

The chain combines TRBV5-1 with TRBJ2-3, with D possibly matching TRBD2 (5 bases). Germline V lookup: CDR1 SGHRS, CDR2 YFSETQ. V lost 0 bases and J 6 bases, leaving 14 bases between the germline ends. The CDR3 is 15 residues long. In DNA, the CDR3 is TGCGCCAGCAGCTTGGGGTCCCTAGCCCCGGATACGCAGTATTTT. Translated: CASSLGSLAPDTQYF.

The CDR3 nucleotides are TGTGCCAGCAGCGTAGAGGCAGGGTCCGAGCAGTACTTC. Translated, it gives CASSVEAGSEQYF. The V and J genes are TRBV9 and TRBJ2-7; the D gene is possibly TRBD1 (5 bases). Germline CDR1 reads SGDLS; CDR2 reads YYNGEE. V was pared by 0 bases and J by 6 bases, with 10 bases between. This CDR3 spans 13 amino acids.

The chain carries TRBV7-2 and TRBJ1-2; perhaps TRBD1 as D (5 bases). This CDR3 spans 13 amino acids. Trimming removed 1 base at V and 4 bases at J, with 7 bases between. CDR1 is SGHTA, CDR2 FQGNSA, per germline. The CDR3 region has the DNA TGTGCCAGCAGCTTAGGGACAATCTATGGCTACACCTTC. Translating gives CASSLGTIYGYTF.

The chain combines TRBV30 with TRBJ1-4; D unclear. This CDR3 region has 15 residues. V was pared by 0 bases and J by 5 bases, with 13 bases between. Germline-derived CDR1 and CDR2 are GTSNPN and SVGIG (reference sequence). CDR3 amino acids: CAWSVQYRQNEKLFF. CDR3 nucleotide sequence: TGTGCCTGGAGTGTACAATATCGCCAGAATGAAAAACTGTTTTTT.

The V gene is TRBV6-1, the J gene TRBJ2-5; no reliable D call. The CDR3 extends over 13 amino acids. Trimming took off 5 bases at V and 2 bases at J, with 9 bases between the two ends. CDR1 and CDR2 (germline): MNHNS, SASEGT. CDR3 loop: CASSSGPQETQYF. CDR3 sequence (DNA): TGTGCCAGCAGTTCAGGCCCACAAGAGACCCAGTACTTC.

The chain combines TRBV13 with TRBJ2-1, with a tentative D call TRBD2 (6 bases). Germline CDR1 is PRHDT and CDR2 is FYEKMQ (reference sequence). The CDR3 length is 15 residues. The V end was cut by 0 bases, the J end by 4 bases, with 10 bases between. CDR3 nucleotides: TGTGCCAGCAGCTTAGGCGGGGGACCTTACAATGAGCAGTTCTTC. Translating it yields CASSLGGGPYNEQFF.

This rearrangement joins TRBV27 to TRBJ2-7, with D uncertain. The CDR3 sequence is 13 residues long. Deletions cut 6 bases from V and 2 bases from J, with 11 bases between. In germline, CDR1 is MNHEY, CDR2 SMNVEV (reference sequence). The CDR3 bases are TGTGCCAGCAGCCCTCGAAACGCCTACGAGCAGTACTTC. Translated: CASSPRNAYEQYF.

V is TRBV30 and J is TRBJ2-7, with 7 bases aligning to TRBD1. The CDR3 loop spans 13 amino acids. J was trimmed by 4 bases and V by 3 bases; bases with no gene match: 6. From germline, CDR1 is GTSNPN and CDR2 SVGIG (reference sequence). The CDR3 DNA sequence: TGTGCCTGGAGCCCCGGGACAGTTTACGAGCAGTACTTC. It translates to CAWSPGTVYEQYF.